This T cell receptor beta chain was profiled in a study of CD8 T cells in ankylosing spondylitis. Findings and limits, study-wide: In ankylosing spondylitis blood, a motif of about eight highly homologous TCR beta variants appeared characteristic. Disease-linked clones were found to be CD8+ and relatively rare in peripheral blood.

As regards this clonotype: Its antigen remains unknown. It may be a read error: a sequence one base away is much more abundant.

This CDR3 comprises 13 residues. CDR1 and CDR2 from the germline V gene are DFQATT and SNEGSKA (reference sequence). Quantitative molecular-barcoded 5'-RACE generated the TCR beta libraries. In TCRdb, the 5' RACE reads were re-called with MiXCR into one record per CDR3 protein. Of about 240,000 distinct CDR3 sequences detected, around 7.8% appear once; the ten largest clones hold nearly 7%. The material sequenced was blood, either unsorted or a sorted T cell fraction (not recorded which). The receptor was isolated from a male donor with ankylosing spondylitis or in good health (not recorded which). The rearrangement links TRBV20-1 to TRBJ1-4; D is undetermined. CDR3 in amino acids: CRARDLVNEKLFF. In nucleotides, the CDR3 is TGCAGAGCTAGAGATCTAGTTAATGAAAAACTGTTTTTT.